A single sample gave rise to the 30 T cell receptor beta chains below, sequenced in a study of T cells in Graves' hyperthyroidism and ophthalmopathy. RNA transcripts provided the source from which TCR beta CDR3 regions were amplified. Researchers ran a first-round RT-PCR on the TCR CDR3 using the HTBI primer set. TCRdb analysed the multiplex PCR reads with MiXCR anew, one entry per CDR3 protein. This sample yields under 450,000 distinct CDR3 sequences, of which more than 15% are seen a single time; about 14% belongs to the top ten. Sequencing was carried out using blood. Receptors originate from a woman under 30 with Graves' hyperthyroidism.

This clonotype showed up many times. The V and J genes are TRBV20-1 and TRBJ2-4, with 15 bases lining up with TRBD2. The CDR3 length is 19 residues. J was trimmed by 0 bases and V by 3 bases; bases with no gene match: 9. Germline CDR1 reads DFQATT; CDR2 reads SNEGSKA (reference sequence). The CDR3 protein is CSASGGLAGGWLAKNIQYF. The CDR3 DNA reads TGCAGTGCTAGTGGGGGACTAGCGGGGGGTTGGTTAGCCAAAAACATTCAGTACTTC.

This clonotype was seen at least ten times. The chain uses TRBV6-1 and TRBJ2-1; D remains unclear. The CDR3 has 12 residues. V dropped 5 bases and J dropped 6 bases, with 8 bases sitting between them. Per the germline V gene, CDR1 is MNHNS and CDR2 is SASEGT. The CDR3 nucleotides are TGTGCCAGCAGTTACCCGTCCAATGAGCAGTTCTTC. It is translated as CASSYPSNEQFF.

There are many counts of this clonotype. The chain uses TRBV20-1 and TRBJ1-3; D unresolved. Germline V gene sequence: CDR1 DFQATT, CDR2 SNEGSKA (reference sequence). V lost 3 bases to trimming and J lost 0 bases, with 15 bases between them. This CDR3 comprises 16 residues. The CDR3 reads CSARSVQDFSGNTIYF. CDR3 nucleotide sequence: TGCAGTGCTAGGTCGGTGCAGGACTTCTCTGGAAACACCATATATTTT.

CDR3 residues: CASSPRTLAGQGNTEAFF. For the CDR3, the DNA is TGTGCCAGCTCACCACGGACCCTAGCGGGACAGGGAAACACTGAAGCTTTCTTT. V is TRBV18 and J is TRBJ1-1; TRBD1 matches at 9 bases. Germline V CDR1 and CDR2: KGHSH, LQKENI. CDR3 length: 18 amino acids. V lost 1 base, J lost 2 bases, and 11 bases stayed unmatched.

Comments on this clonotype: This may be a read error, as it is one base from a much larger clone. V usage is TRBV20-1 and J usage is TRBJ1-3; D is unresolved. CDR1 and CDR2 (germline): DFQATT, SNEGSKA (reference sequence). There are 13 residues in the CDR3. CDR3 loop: CSARRPSGSTIYF. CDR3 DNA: TGCAGTGCTCGGCGCCCTTCTGGAAGCACCATATATTTT.

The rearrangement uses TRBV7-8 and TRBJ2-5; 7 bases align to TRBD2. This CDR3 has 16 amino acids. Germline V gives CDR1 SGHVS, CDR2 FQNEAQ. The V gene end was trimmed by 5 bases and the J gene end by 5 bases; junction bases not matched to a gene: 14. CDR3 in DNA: TGTGCCAGCAGCCGAAGGCCGACTAGCTACCGGGAGACCCAGTACTTC. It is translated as CASSRRPTSYRETQYF.

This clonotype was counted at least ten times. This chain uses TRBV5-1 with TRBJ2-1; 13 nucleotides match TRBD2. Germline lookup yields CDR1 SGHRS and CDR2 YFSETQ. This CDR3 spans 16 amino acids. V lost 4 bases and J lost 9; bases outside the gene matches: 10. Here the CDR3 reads CASSGPLAGGSGEQFF. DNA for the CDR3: TGCGCCAGCAGCGGACCACTAGCGGGAGGGTCTGGTGAGCAGTTCTTC. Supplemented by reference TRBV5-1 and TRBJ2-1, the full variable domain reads KAGVTQTPRYLIKTRGQQVTLSCSPISGHRSVSWYQQTPGQGLQFLFEYFSETQRNKGNFPGRFSGRQFSNSRSEMNVSTLELGDSALYLCASSGPLAGGSGEQFFGPGTRLTVL.

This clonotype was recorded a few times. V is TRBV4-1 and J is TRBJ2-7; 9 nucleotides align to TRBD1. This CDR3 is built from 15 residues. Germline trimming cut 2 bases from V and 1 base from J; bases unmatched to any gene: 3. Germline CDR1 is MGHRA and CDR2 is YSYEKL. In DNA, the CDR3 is TGCGCCAGCAGCCAACAGACAGGGGGGTCCTACGAGCAGTACTTC. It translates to CASSQQTGGSYEQYF.

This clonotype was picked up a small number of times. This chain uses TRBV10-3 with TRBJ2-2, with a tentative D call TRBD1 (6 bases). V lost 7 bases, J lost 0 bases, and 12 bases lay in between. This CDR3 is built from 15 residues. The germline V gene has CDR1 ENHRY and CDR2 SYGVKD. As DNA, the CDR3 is TGTGCCATCACCGCGGACAGAGCGAACACCGGGGAGCTGTTTTTT. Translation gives CAITADRANTGELFF.

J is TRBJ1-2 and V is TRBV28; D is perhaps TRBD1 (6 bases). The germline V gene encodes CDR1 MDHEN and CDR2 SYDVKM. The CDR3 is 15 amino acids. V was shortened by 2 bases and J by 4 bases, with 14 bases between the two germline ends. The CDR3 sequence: CASSLHPRGAYGYTF. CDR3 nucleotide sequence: TGTGCCAGCAGTTTACACCCCAGGGGTGCCTATGGCTACACCTTC.

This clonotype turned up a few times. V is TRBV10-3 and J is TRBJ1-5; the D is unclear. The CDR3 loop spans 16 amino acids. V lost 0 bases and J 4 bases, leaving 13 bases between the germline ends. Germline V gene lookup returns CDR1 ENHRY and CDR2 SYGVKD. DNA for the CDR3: TGTGCCATCAGTGAGTCCAGGCACTCTCTAAATCAGCCCCAGCATTTT. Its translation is CAISESRHSLNQPQHF.

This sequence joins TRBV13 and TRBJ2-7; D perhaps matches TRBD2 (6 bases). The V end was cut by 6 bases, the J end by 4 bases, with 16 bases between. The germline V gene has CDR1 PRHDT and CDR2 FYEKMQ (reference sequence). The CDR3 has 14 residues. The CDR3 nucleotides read TGTGCCAGCAGTCCCCAGCAGGGACTTTACGAGCAGTACTTC. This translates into CASSPQQGLYEQYF. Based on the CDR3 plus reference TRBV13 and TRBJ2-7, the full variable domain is AAGVIQSPRHLIKEKRETATLKCYPIPRHDTVYWYQQGPGQDPQFLISFYEKMQSDKGSIPDRFSAQQFSDYHSELNMSSLELGDSALYFCASSPQQGLYEQYFGPGTRLTVT.

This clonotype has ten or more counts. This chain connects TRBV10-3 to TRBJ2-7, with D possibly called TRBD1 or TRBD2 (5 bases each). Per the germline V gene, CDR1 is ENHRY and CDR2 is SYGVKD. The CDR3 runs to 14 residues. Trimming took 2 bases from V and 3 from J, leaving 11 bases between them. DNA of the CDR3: TGTGCCATCAGTGAGCGGGACGGAAACTACGAGCAGTACTTC. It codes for CAISERDGNYEQYF.

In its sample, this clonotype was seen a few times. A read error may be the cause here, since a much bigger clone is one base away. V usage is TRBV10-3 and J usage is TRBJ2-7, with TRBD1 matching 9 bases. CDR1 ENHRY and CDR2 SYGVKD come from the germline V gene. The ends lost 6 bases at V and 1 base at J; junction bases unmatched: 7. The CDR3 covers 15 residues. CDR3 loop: CAISLGTGSSYEQYF. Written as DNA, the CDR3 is TGTGCCATCAGCCTTGGGACAGGGTCGTCCTACGAGCAGTACTTC.

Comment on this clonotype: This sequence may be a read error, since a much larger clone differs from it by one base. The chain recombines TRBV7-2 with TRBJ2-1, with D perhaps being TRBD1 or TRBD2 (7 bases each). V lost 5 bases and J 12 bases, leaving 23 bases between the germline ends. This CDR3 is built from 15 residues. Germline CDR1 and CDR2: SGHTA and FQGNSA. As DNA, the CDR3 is TGTGCCAGCAGCCCCAGGGGGGGTAGGGGGGATGGGCAGTTCTTC. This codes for CASSPRGGRGDGQFF.

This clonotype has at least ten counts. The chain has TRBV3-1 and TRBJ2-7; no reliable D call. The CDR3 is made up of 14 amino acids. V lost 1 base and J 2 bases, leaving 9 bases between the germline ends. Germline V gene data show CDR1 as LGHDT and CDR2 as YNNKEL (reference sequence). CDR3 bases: TGTGCCAGCAGCCAAGTATCCCCCCCCTACGAGCAGTACTTC. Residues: CASSQVSPPYEQYF.

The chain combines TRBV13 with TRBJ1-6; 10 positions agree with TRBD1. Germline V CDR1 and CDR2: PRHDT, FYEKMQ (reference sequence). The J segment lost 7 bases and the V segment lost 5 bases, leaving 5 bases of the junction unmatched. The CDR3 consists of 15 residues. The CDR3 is CASSPRTGGNSPLHF. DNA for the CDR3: TGTGCCAGCAGCCCACGGACAGGGGGAAATTCACCCCTCCACTTT.

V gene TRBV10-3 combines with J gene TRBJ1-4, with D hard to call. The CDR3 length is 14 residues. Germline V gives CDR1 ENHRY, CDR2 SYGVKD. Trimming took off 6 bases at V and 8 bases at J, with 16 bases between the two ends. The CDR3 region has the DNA TGTGCCATCAGCTCCGGCTCGACCGGGGAAAAACTGTTTTTT. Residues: CAISSGSTGEKLFF.

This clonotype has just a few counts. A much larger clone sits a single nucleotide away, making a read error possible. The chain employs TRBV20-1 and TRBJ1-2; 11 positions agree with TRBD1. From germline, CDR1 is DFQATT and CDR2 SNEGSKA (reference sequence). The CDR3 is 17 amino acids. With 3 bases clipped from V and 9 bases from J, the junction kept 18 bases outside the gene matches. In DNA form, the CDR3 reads TGCAGTGCTAGGGTCTACGGACAGGGGGCATTAAGCGATAGCTACACCTTC. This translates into CSARVYGQGALSDSYTF.

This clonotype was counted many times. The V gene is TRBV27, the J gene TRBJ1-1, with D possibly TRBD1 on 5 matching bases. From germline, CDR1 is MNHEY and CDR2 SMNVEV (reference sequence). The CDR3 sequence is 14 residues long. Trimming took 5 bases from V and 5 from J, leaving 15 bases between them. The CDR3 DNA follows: TGTGCCAGCAGTCCGGGGGGGGTTTGGACTGAAGCTTTCTTT. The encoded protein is CASSPGGVWTEAFF.

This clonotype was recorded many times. This CDR3 reads CSARDGNLGSEQFF. The CDR3 DNA sequence: TGCAGTGCTAGAGATGGGAATCTCGGATCCGAGCAGTTCTTC. This chain connects TRBV20-1 to TRBJ2-1, with D uncertain. Germline CDR1 DFQATT, CDR2 SNEGSKA (reference sequence). The germline V and J ends were trimmed by 0 bases and 10 bases, with 16 bases remaining between them. The CDR3 runs to 14 residues.

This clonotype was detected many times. CDR3 bases: TGTGCCAGCAGCCCCTCCCTGGTATACTACGAGCAGTACTTC. The encoded protein is CASSPSLVYYEQYF. The chain carries TRBV7-9 and TRBJ2-7; D gene ambiguous. The germline V and J ends were trimmed by 5 bases and 3 bases, with 14 bases remaining between them. CDR1 is SEHNR and CDR2 is FQNEAQ in the germline V gene (reference sequence). The CDR3 totals 14 residues.

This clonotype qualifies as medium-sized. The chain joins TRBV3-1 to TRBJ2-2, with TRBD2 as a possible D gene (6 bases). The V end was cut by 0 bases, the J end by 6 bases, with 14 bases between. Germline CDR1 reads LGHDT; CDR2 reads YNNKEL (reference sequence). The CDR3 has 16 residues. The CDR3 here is CASSQEEGPEPGELFF. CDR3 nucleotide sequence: TGTGCCAGCAGCCAAGAGGAGGGACCAGAACCCGGGGAGCTGTTTTTT. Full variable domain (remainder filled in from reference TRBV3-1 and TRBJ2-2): DTAVSQTPKYLVTQMGNDKSIKCEQNLGHDTMYWYKQDSKKFLKIMFSYNNKELIINETVPNRFSPKSPDKAHLNLHINSLELGDSAVYFCASSQEEGPEPGELFFGEGSRLTVL.

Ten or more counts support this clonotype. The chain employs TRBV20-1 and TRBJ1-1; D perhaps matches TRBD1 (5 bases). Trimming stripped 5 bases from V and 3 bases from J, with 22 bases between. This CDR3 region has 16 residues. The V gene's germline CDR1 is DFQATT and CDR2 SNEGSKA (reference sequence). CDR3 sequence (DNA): TGCAGTGCTGCCCGTATCGTGGGGCTCTCCTACACTGAAGCTTTCTTT. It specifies CSAARIVGLSYTEAFF.

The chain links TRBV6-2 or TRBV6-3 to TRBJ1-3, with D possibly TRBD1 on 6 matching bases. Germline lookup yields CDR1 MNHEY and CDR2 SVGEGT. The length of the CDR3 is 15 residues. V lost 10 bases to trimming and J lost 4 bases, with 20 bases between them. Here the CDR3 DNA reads TGTGCCACCGTCGTACAGGGAAGGATCGGAAACACCATATATTTT. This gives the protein CATVVQGRIGNTIYF.

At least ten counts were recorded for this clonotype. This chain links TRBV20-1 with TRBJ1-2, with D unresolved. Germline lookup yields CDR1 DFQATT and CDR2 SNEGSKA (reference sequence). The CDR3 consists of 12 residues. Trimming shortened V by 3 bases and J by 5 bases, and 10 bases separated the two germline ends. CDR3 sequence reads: CSASKEGYGYTF. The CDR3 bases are TGCAGTGCTAGCAAGGAAGGTTATGGCTACACCTTC.

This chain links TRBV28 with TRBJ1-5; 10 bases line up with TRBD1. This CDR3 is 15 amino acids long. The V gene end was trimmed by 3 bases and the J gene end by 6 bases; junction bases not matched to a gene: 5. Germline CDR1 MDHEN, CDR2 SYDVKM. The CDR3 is CASSFQTGGSQPQHF. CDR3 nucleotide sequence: TGTGCCAGCAGTTTCCAGACAGGGGGCAGTCAGCCCCAGCATTTT.

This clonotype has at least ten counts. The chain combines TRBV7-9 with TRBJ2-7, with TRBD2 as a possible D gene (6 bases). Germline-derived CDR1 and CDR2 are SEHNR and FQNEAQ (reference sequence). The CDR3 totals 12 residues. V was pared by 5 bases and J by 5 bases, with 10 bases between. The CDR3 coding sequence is TGTGCCAGCAGCCGACCGGGAGACGAGCAGTACTTC. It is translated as CASSRPGDEQYF.

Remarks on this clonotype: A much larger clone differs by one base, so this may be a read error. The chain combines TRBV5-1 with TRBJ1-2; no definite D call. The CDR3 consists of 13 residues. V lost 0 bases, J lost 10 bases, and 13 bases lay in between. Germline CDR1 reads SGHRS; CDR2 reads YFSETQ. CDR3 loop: CASSLGSSGDYTF. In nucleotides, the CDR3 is TGCGCCAGCAGCTTGGGGAGCTCCGGTGACTACACCTTC.

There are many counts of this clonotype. The CDR3, as DNA: TGCGCCAGCAGCTCGATGGGGGGGACCTACGAGCAGTACTTC. Protein: CASSSMGGTYEQYF. The rearrangement links TRBV5-1 to TRBJ2-7; TRBD2 aligns across 7 bases. The V gene's germline CDR1 is SGHRS and CDR2 YFSETQ. CDR3 length equals 14 residues. Germline trimming cut 3 bases from V and 2 bases from J; bases unmatched to any gene: 5. Full variable domain (remainder filled in from reference TRBV5-1 and TRBJ2-7): KAGVTQTPRYLIKTRGQQVTLSCSPISGHRSVSWYQQTPGQGLQFLFEYFSETQRNKGNFPGRFSGRQFSNSRSEMNVSTLELGDSALYLCASSSMGGTYEQYFGPGTRLTVT.